This record looks at one T cell receptor (beta chain) sequence and its context. No antigen is known for it. The entry originates in a study of cytomegalovirus exposure and HLA in healthy donors. Overall study results and limits: For most TCR sequences rarity was the rule, although some public TCRs occurred in many donors.

Primers for the PCR totalled 60 Vbeta and 13 Jbeta. Some clones are missing from TCRdb's copy, which holds only in-frame ones; the method was immunoSEQ multiplex PCR. The data show under 35,000 clones, and the top ten clones hold 0.71%. Healthy donors of bone marrow made up the group. The J segment lost 1 base and the V segment lost 8 bases, leaving 9 bases of the junction unmatched. Germline CDR1 is LNHDA and CDR2 is SQIVND (reference sequence). This CDR3 has 15 amino acids. Sequenced material: PBMCs. The chain has TRBV19 and TRBJ1-1; 8 nucleotides line up with TRBD1. The clonotype comes from a man aged 25-45 years in good health and CMV-seronegative. CDR3 sequence reads: CASHYRGAGNTEAFF. The CDR3 bases are TGTGCCAGTCACTACAGGGGGGCTGGGAACACTGAAGCTTTCTTT. Full variable domain (rest looked up from reference TRBV19 and TRBJ1-1): DGGITQSPKYLFRKEGQNVTLSCEQNLNHDAMYWYRQDPGQGLRLIYYSQIVNDFQKGDIAEGYSVSREKKESFPLTVTSAQKNPTAFYLCASHYRGAGNTEAFFGQGTRLTVV.